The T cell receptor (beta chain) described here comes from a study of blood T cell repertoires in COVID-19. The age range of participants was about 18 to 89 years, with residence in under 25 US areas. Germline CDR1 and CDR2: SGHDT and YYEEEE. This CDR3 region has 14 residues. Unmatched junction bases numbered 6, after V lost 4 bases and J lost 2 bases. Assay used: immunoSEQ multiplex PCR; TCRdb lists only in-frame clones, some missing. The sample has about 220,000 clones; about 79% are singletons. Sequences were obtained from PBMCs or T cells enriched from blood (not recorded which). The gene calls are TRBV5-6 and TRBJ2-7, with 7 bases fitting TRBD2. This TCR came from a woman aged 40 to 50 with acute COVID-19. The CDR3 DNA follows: TGTGCCAGCAGCGGCGGGAGTCTCGCCTACGAGCAGTACTTC. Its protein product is CASSGGSLAYEQYF.